This T cell receptor (beta chain) was captured by sequencing in a study of blood T cell repertoires in COVID-19. Remarks on this clone: Relative to the germline gene, one junction end is altered; a read error may explain this.

The germline V gene has CDR1 SSHAT and CDR2 FNYEAQ (reference sequence). The length of the CDR3 is 15 residues. Only in-frame clones appear in the TCRdb table, and some are missing; sequencing was by immunoSEQ multiplex PCR. Of roughly 250,000 clones in the sample, approximately 83% were seen once. The chain couples TRBV7-7 to TRBJ2-2; TRBD2 matches 8 bases. Sequenced sample: peripheral blood. The clonotype originates from a woman over 75 with acute or convalescent COVID-19. CDR3 nucleotides: TGTGCTAGCAGCTTAGCGTCCGGGAGGGGCGGGGAGCTGTTTTTT. It codes for CASSLASGRGGELFF.